This T cell receptor beta chain was captured in a study of technical replicates of blood from a few donors. Trimming took 3 bases from V and 4 from J; bases not matched to a gene: 7. The CDR3 runs to 15 residues. The germline gives CDR1 SGHRS, CDR2 YFSETQ. The repertoire was sequenced with immunoSEQ multiplex PCR; TCRdb's copy has only in-frame clones and lacks some. The data hold over 85,000 clones, with over 90% observed a single time. The J gene is TRBJ2-7, the V gene TRBV5-1; 10 nucleotides agree with TRBD2. This receptor was taken from a human donor in good health. Sample: T cells isolated from PBMCs. CDR3 in DNA: TGCGCCAGCAGCTCCCCCCCAGCGGGAGGGTACGAGCAGTACTTC. It yields the protein CASSSPPAGGYEQYF.